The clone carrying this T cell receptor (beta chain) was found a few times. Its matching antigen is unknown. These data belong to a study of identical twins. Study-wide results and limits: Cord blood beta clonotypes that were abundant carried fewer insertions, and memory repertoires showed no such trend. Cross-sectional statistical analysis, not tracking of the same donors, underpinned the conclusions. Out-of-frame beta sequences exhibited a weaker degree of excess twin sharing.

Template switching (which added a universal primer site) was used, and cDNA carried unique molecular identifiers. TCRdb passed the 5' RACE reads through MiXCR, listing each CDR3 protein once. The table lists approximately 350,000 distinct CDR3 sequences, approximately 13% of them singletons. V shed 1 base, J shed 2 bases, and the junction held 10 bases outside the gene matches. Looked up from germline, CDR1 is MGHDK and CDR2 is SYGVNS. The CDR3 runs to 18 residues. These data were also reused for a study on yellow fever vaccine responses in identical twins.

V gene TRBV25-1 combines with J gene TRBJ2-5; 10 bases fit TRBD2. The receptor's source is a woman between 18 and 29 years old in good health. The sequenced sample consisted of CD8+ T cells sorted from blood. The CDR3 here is CASSEFLAGVEVQETQYF. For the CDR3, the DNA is TGTGCCAGCAGTGAATTTCTAGCGGGAGTAGAGGTGCAAGAGACCCAGTACTTC.